Listed below are T cell receptor beta chains from one sample, sequenced in a study of T-cell memory formation after mild COVID-19. TCRdb analysed the 5' RACE reads with MiXCR anew, one entry per CDR3 protein. This sample has about 290,000 distinct CDR3 sequences, with around a sixth found just once. Sample: PBMCs or a T cell subset sorted from them (not recorded which). These TCRs come from a man younger than 35 who had mild COVID-19 (a few samples of this study predate the infection). Cell type and time point are not known. The CDR3 runs from the conserved cysteine through the conserved F or W. The order of the fields is D gene, clone size, V gene, J gene, CDR3 DNA, CDR3 protein. D genes are given only for firm matches. Clone size is not always given. Where it is, it says once, few, many or a class for expanded clones.

>.|few|TRBV5-8|TRBJ2-1
TGTGCCAGCAGCCCTAGTGGGTTGGAGCAGTTCTTC
CASSPSGLEQFF
>TRBD2|.|TRBV28|TRBJ2-5
TGTGCCAGCCTCTCTAGCGGGGGATCAGAGACCCAGTACTTC
CASLSSGGSETQYF
>.|.|TRBV20-1|TRBJ1-5
TGCAGTGCTAGCGGAGGGGGGGTAGGCGGCAATCAGCCCCAGCATTTT
CSASGGGVGGNQPQHF
>TRBD2|few|TRBV20-1|TRBJ2-5
TGCAGTGCTAGAGATACTTTCCTAGCGGAAGAGACCCAGTACTTC
CSARDTFLAEETQYF
>.|few|TRBV7-2|TRBJ2-3
TGTGCCAGCAGCTTAGATCCTAGCTACACAGATACGCAGTATTTT
CASSLDPSYTDTQYF
>.|.|TRBV6-5|TRBJ1-3
TGTGCCAGCAGTTACTCCTACAGGGCTGGAAACACCATATATTTT
CASSYSYRAGNTIYF
>.|.|TRBV5-1|TRBJ2-7
TGCGCCAGCAGCCCACAGCCGTCGAGCTCCTACGAGCAGTACTTC
CASSPQPSSSYEQYF
>.|.|TRBV12-3/TRBV12-4|TRBJ2-7
TGTGCCACCTCGAGGTGGTCTGGACGATACGAGCAGTACTTC
CATSRWSGRYEQYF
>TRBD1|many|TRBV7-3|TRBJ1-1
TGTGCCAGCAGCTTCAGCAGGGGGGACACTGAAGCTTTCTTT
CASSFSRGDTEAFF
>TRBD2|.|TRBV7-9|TRBJ2-2
TGTGCCAGCAGCTTGGTCACTAGCGGTTGGGCCGGGGAGCTGTTTTTT
CASSLVTSGWAGELFF
>.|.|TRBV5-6|TRBJ1-2
TGTGCCAGCAGCTTATCGACCGACTACACCTTC
CASSLSTDYTF
>.|.|TRBV5-1|TRBJ2-5
TGCGCCAGCAGCCGAGCAGGGGAGGTGGAGACCCAGTACTTC
CASSRAGEVETQYF
>.|.|TRBV14|TRBJ1-6
TGTGCCAGCAGCCAACTCGGTCCGAATTCACCCCTCCACTTT
CASSQLGPNSPLHF
>.|.|TRBV5-1|TRBJ1-1
TGCGCCAGCAGCTTTGGGGTTTCGGGCGAAGCTTTCTTT
CASSFGVSGEAFF
>.|.|TRBV5-1|TRBJ2-6
TGCGCCAGCAGCGTCATCGCCGGAGCGGGCTCTGGGGCCAACGTCCTGACTTTC
CASSVIAGAGSGANVLTF
>.|.|TRBV6-5|TRBJ1-5
TGTGCCAGCAGGACGACCCGGGGGGGAAGCAATCAGCCCCAGCATTTT
CASRTTRGGSNQPQHF
>TRBD1|few|TRBV12-3/TRBV12-4|TRBJ1-6
TGTGCCAGCAGCCCCATGTCGGGACAGCCGAATTCACCCCTCCACTTT
CASSPMSGQPNSPLHF
>.|.|TRBV20-1|TRBJ2-5
TGCAGTGCTAATCAAGGGGGGCAAGAGACCCAGTACTTC
CSANQGGQETQYF
>.|.|TRBV5-1|TRBJ2-5
TGCGCCAGCAGCTTGGAGCTTCGCGAGACCCAGTACTTC
CASSLELRETQYF
>.|.|TRBV5-1|TRBJ1-6
TGCGCCAGCAGCTTGATCGGCTCCTATAATTCACCCCTCCACTTT
CASSLIGSYNSPLHF
>.|few|TRBV30|TRBJ1-1
TGTGCCTGGAGACCCCGAGGGTGGAACACTGAAGCTTTCTTT
CAWRPRGWNTEAFF
>.|few|TRBV7-2|TRBJ1-5
TGTGCCAGCAGCATGGATACGGGCAATCAGCCCCAGCATTTT
CASSMDTGNQPQHF
>.|few|TRBV4-2|TRBJ1-1
TGTGCCAGCAGCCAAGAGGTAGTAGAGAACCAAGCTTTCTTT
CASSQEVVENQAFF
>.|.|TRBV7-3|TRBJ2-3
TGTGCCAGCAGCTCATCTGGTGAGCGGGCCAGCACAGATACGCAGTATTTT
CASSSSGERASTDTQYF
>TRBD2|few|TRBV7-6|TRBJ2-2
TGTGCCAGCAGCTCTAGCGGGGGGACCGGGGAGCTGTTTTTT
CASSSSGGTGELFF
>.|few|TRBV27|TRBJ1-1
TGTGCCAGCAGTTGGCGGACAACAACACGGGACACTGAAGCTTTCTTT
CASSWRTTTRDTEAFF